This passage covers 11 T cell receptor beta chains from one sample sequenced in a study of technical replicates of blood from a few donors. Profiled with immunoSEQ multiplex PCR; TCRdb holds only in-frame clones, not every one. This table has about 59,000 clones, around nine tenths appearing once. Sequencing was carried out using PBMCs. The receptors shown here come from a human donor in good health. Some clones in this sample may be carry-over from other donors' samples.

V and J are TRBV12-1 and TRBJ2-1; the D call of TRBD2 is as the table states it, not checked on the DNA. TRBV12-1 is a listed pseudogene. The CDR3 is made up of 18 amino acids. The CDR3 DNA follows: TGTGCCAGCAGCTTTGGACTAGCGGGAGTAGGGTCCTACAATGAGCAGTTCTTC. This gives the protein CASSFGLAGVGSYNEQFF.

The chain joins TRBV11-2 to TRBJ2-1; TRBD2 matches 8 bases. V gave up 3 bases and J gave up 12 bases; unmatched junction bases: 10. This CDR3 has 14 residues. Germline assignment: CDR1 SGHAT and CDR2 FQNNGV. CDR3 coding DNA: TGTGCCAGCAGCTTGGGGTTACAGCGGGAGTCGCAGTTCTTC. Translated, it gives CASSLGLQRESQFF. Complete variable domain (other parts from reference TRBV11-2 and TRBJ2-1): EAGVAQSPRYKIIEKRQSVAFWCNPISGHATLYWYQQILGQGPKLLIQFQNNGVVDDSQLPKDRFSAERLKGVDSTLKIQPAKLEDSAVYLCASSLGLQRESQFFGPGTRLTVL.

The chain uses TRBV7-2 and TRBJ2-4; D might be TRBD2 (6 bases). The CDR3 sequence is 17 residues long. CDR1 SGHTA and CDR2 FQGNSA come from the germline V gene. Between the trimmed V and J ends, which lost 4 bases and 2 bases, there was a span of 18 bases. CDR3 nucleotide sequence: TGTGCCAGCAGCTCCAGCTGGACTAAGGGGTCCAAAAACATTCAGTACTTC. This sequence encodes CASSSSWTKGSKNIQYF.

CDR3 in amino acids: CASSTVRTGRTVRYF. CDR3 coding DNA: TGTGCCAGCAGCACAGTGAGGACCGGTCGGACAGTCCGGTATTTT. This chain uses TRBV7-9 with TRBJ1-3; D is possibly TRBD1 (6 bases). The ends were cut back, 5 bases at V and 16 bases at J, with 27 bases in the middle. The CDR3 is 15 residues long. Germline assignment: CDR1 SEHNR and CDR2 FQNEAQ (reference sequence).

This clone has a single count. The rearrangement uses TRBV6-5 and TRBJ1-6; D is undetermined. CDR1 and CDR2 from the germline V gene are MNHEY and SVGAGI. The CDR3 covers 15 residues. V dropped 6 bases and J dropped 0 bases, with 9 bases sitting between them. CDR3 sequence reads: CASSSFPSYNSPLHF. The DNA for the CDR3 is TGTGCCAGCAGCTCTTTTCCCTCCTATAATTCACCCCTCCACTTT.

The chain carries TRBV2 and TRBJ2-3; 10 bases are a match to TRBD2. The CDR3 has 14 amino acids. The V and J ends lost 8 bases and 1 base, in that order; junction bases with no gene match: 3. The V gene's germline CDR1 is SNHLY and CDR2 FYNNEI. The CDR3 spells CASPSGSRTDTQYF. In DNA form, the CDR3 reads TGTGCCAGCCCTAGCGGGAGTCGCACAGATACGCAGTATTTT.

J is TRBJ1-1 and V is TRBV7-3; TRBD1 matches 7 bases. CDR1 SGHTA and CDR2 FQGTGA come from the germline V gene. The J segment lost 4 bases and the V segment lost 9 bases, leaving 11 bases of the junction unmatched. This CDR3 is 14 amino acids long. In DNA form, the CDR3 reads TGTGCCAGTAGCGACAGGGTGGCTGCCACTGAAGCTTTCTTT. Translation gives CASSDRVAATEAFF.

The J gene is TRBJ1-5, the V gene TRBV2; D call uncertain. CDR1 is SNHLY and CDR2 is FYNNEI in the germline V gene. CDR3 length: 15 amino acids. The V end lost 6 bases, the J end lost 4 bases, and 16 bases lay between the germline ends. The CDR3 DNA sequence: TGTGCCAGCAGCCCCCAGGAGGCCCCAAATCAGCCCCAGCATTTT. Protein sequence: CASSPQEAPNQPQHF.

The chain uses TRBV5-4 and TRBJ1-4; 9 bases align to TRBD1. The germline V gene has CDR1 SGHNT and CDR2 YYREEE (reference sequence). This CDR3 has 17 residues. V dropped 4 bases and J dropped 6; count of bases not matched to a gene: 13. The CDR3 loop is CASSLYTPGQGHEKLFF. The CDR3 coding sequence is TGTGCCAGCAGCCTATATACCCCGGGACAGGGACATGAAAAACTGTTTTTT.

The rearrangement uses TRBV30 and TRBJ2-7; 9 positions match TRBD1. CDR3 length equals 16 residues. From germline, CDR1 is GTSNPN and CDR2 SVGIG (reference sequence). With 2 bases clipped from V and 2 bases from J, the junction kept 10 bases outside the gene matches. This chain's CDR3 is CAWSPRGTGRAYEQYF. CDR3 coding DNA: TGTGCCTGGAGTCCCAGAGGGACAGGGAGGGCCTACGAGCAGTACTTC.

CDR3 sequence reads: CASGSKRETQYF. Written as DNA, the CDR3 is TGTGCCAGCGGTAGTAAACGAGAGACCCAGTACTTC. The chain combines TRBV7-7 with TRBJ2-5; D is ambiguous. With 8 bases removed from V and 4 bases from J, the gap between germline ends came to 11 bases. The CDR3 totals 12 residues. Looked up from germline, CDR1 is SSHAT and CDR2 is FNYEAQ (reference sequence).